This T cell receptor beta chain was sequenced in a study of cytomegalovirus exposure and HLA in healthy donors. Study as a whole: An early data release held some 85 million unique TCRs from HLA-typed donors. Study outcomes and limitations: V segments that were indistinguishable, TRBV6-2 and TRBV6-3 among them, were omitted from analysis.

Germline assignment: CDR1 MNHEY and CDR2 SVGAGI. With 1 base removed from V and 7 bases from J, the gap between germline ends came to 2 bases. There are 12 residues in the CDR3. Only one count was recorded for this clone. The antigen is not known. A multiplex PCR was run with 60 Vbeta primers and 13 Jbeta primers. Only in-frame clones appear in the TCRdb table, and some are missing; sequencing was by immunoSEQ multiplex PCR. The sample carries tens of thousands of clones, approximately 79% recorded once. This TCR was sampled from a woman aged 25-40 years in good health and CMV-seronegative. The sample comprised PBMCs. The rearrangement uses TRBV6-5 and TRBJ1-6; D ambiguous. The CDR3 coding sequence is TGTGCCAGCAGTTACTTAAATTCACCCCTCCACTTT. This codes for CASSYLNSPLHF.